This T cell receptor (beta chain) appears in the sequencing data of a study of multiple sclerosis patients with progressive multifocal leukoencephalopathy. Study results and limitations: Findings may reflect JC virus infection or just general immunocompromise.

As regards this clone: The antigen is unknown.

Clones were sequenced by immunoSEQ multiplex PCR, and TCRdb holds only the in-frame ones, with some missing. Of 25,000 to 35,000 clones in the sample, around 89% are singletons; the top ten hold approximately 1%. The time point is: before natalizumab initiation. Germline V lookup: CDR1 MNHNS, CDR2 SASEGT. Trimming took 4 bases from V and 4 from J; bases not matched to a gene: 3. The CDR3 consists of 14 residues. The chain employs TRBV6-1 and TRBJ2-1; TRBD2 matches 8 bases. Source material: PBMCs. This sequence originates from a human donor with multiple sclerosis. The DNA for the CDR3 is TGTGCCAGCAGTGTAAGCGGGGGATACAATGAGCAGTTCTTC. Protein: CASSVSGGYNEQFF.